Shown below are 2 T cell receptor beta chains from a single sample sequenced in a study of T-cell memory formation after mild COVID-19. TCRdb ran MiXCR on the 5' RACE reads and lists one entry per CDR3 protein. The sample holds under 110,000 distinct CDR3 sequences, over 15% seen once. The sample taken for sequencing was PBMCs or a T cell subset sorted from them (not recorded which). These receptors came from an adult woman who had mild COVID-19 (a few samples of this study predate the infection). Cell type and time point are not known.

The chain joins TRBV5-6 to TRBJ1-1; possibly TRBD1 for D (6 bases). This CDR3 contains 15 residues. Germline V gene data show CDR1 as SGHDT and CDR2 as YYEEEE. Trimming took off 4 bases at V and 1 base at J, with 14 bases between the two ends. The CDR3 here is CASSLGQLKNTEAFF. The CDR3 DNA sequence: TGTGCCAGCAGCCTAGGACAGTTAAAGAACACTGAAGCTTTCTTT. Variable domain in full (rest from reference TRBV5-6 and TRBJ1-1): DAGVTQSPTHLIKTRGQQVTLRCSPKSGHDTVSWYQQALGQGPQFIFQYYEEEERQRGNFPDRFSGHQFPNYSSELNVNALLLGDSALYLCASSLGQLKNTEAFFGQGTRLTVV.

This clonotype was seen only a few times. The rearrangement joins TRBV5-5 to TRBJ1-1; D is unresolved. CDR1 is SGHKS, CDR2 YYEKEE, per germline (reference sequence). This CDR3 region has 15 residues. Deletions cut 0 bases from V and 4 bases from J, with 13 bases between. The CDR3 loop reads CASSLEVAGSTEAFF. The CDR3, as DNA: TGTGCCAGCAGCTTGGAGGTGGCTGGTAGCACTGAAGCTTTCTTT.